This is a list of T cell receptor beta chains from one sample in a study of blood T cells in healthy people across ages. TCRdb fed the 5' RACE reads into MiXCR, producing one record per CDR3 protein. Of fewer than 800,000 distinct CDR3 sequences detected, approximately 31% appear once; the ten largest clones hold roughly 15%. Material: blood. Source of these receptors: a woman older than 75 in good health. Each CDR3 is given with its conserved first and last residue. A D gene is named only where the DNA matches it firmly. Clone size appears in some rows only: once, few, many, or a class for an expanded clone.

D	V	J	size	CDR3	DNA
-	TRBV5-1	TRBJ1-1	-	CASSPNNGNTEAFF	TGCGCCAGCAGCCCAAACAATGGGAACACTGAAGCTTTCTTT
-	TRBV4-1	TRBJ2-1	-	CASSQEASRGVGSYNEQFF	TGCGCCAGCAGCCAAGAGGCTAGCAGGGGGGTTGGCTCCTACAATGAACAGTTCTTC
TRBD2	TRBV6-2/TRBV6-3	TRBJ2-1	-	CASIRGGYNEQFF	TGTGCCAGCATTCGCGGGGGGTACAATGAGCAGTTCTTC
TRBD2	TRBV6-5	TRBJ2-7	-	CASGGGVGEQYF	TGTGCCAGCGGGGGGGGGGTTGGAGAGCAGTACTTC
-	TRBV20-1	TRBJ2-7	few	CSARGPGPYEQYF	TGCAGTGCTAGAGGGCCCGGACCCTACGAGCAGTACTTC
-	TRBV15	TRBJ1-1	-	CATSGGGTIPEAFF	TGTGCCACCAGCGGGGGAGGGACGATCCCTGAAGCTTTCTTT
-	TRBV7-2	TRBJ2-1	-	CASSFPGSTYNEQFF	TGTGCCAGCAGCTTCCCAGGGAGCACCTACAATGAGCAGTTCTTC
-	TRBV7-2	TRBJ2-5	once	CASSYEWSRGETQYF	TGTGCCAGCAGCTATGAGTGGTCACGGGGGGAGACCCAGTACTTC
-	TRBV15	TRBJ2-7	many	CATSRGVHGGATYEQYF	TGTGCCACCAGCAGAGGCGTGCACGGGGGCGCAACCTACGAGCAGTACTTC
-	TRBV6-6	TRBJ2-3	many	CASSYARDTQYF	TGTGCCAGCAGTTACGCGCGAGATACGCAGTATTTT
-	TRBV18	TRBJ2-5	many	CASSPPLDKRKTQYF	TGTGCCAGCTCACCACCCCTGGACAAGAGAAAGACCCAGTACTTC
TRBD1	TRBV27	TRBJ2-7	many	CASSQGAREQYF	TGTGCCAGCAGCCAGGGGGCTCGGGAGCAGTACTTC
-	TRBV25-1	TRBJ1-1	-	CASTGVGNTEAFF	TGTGCCAGCACGGGGGTAGGGAACACTGAAGCTTTCTTT
-	TRBV6-5	TRBJ2-2	-	CASSTPTGVYTGELFF	TGTGCCAGCAGCACACCAACCGGGGTGTACACCGGGGAGCTGTTTTTT